This T cell receptor (beta chain) was captured in a study of control samples from healthy donors and cancer patients. Trimming took off 5 bases at V and 0 bases at J, with 8 bases between the two ends. Germline values: CDR1 SGHDN, CDR2 FVKESK. The length of the CDR3 is 14 residues. The repertoire was sequenced with immunoSEQ multiplex PCR; TCRdb's copy has only in-frame clones and lacks some. This repertoire shows some 80,000 clones, roughly 89% found once; its top ten account for under 2.5%. This chain uses TRBV14 with TRBJ2-1, with D unclear. This clonotype was obtained from an older woman with head and neck cancer. Sequenced: PBMCs. This CDR3 is CASSGQFSYNEQFF. The CDR3 nucleotides read TGTGCCAGCAGCGGGCAGTTCTCCTACAATGAGCAGTTCTTC.